The 16 T cell receptor beta chains given below trace back to one sample, sequenced in a study of early T cells in non-severe SARS-CoV-2 infection (dated by TCRdb to 2020 to 2022). The library came from 5' RACE. The run used a NextSeq 500. The public reads were reanalyzed by TCRdb: fastp trimming at Q25, MiXCR alignment, in-frame beta chains only. Every distinct CDR3 protein forms one entry, paired with its most common genes and DNA. The sample profile shows 80,000 to 100,000 distinct CDR3 sequences; 11% of them were found once. Together, the top ten hold just over 4.5% of the sample. Sequencing was performed on whole blood, taken at baseline. These receptors were taken from an adult who was a healthcare worker with PCR-confirmed SARS-CoV-2 infection or an uninfected control (not recorded which).

The V and J genes are TRBV4-2 and TRBJ2-7; 9 bases fit TRBD2. The V segment lost 4 bases and the J segment 0 bases; nucleotides outside the gene matches: 10. Looked up from germline, CDR1 is LGHNA and CDR2 is YNFKEQ. The CDR3 runs 17 residues. CDR3 DNA sequence: TGTGCCAGCAGCCCTCTGGCGGGAGGGTCCCCCTCCTACGAGCAGTACTTC. Translating gives CASSPLAGGSPSYEQYF.

This clonotype was seen many times. The chain combines TRBV5-1 with TRBJ2-7, with 9 bases matching TRBD1. Germline CDR1 reads SGHRS; CDR2 reads YFSETQ. This CDR3 has 14 amino acids. The V segment lost 5 bases and the J segment 2 bases; nucleotides outside the gene matches: 5. The CDR3 DNA reads TGCGCCAGCAGTTCCGGGACAGGGACCTACGAGCAGTACTTC. It codes for CASSSGTGTYEQYF.

This clonotype was counted ten times or more. CDR3 in DNA: TGTGCCATCAGTGAGTCAACAGGAGTAGGCTACACCTTC. Amino acid sequence: CAISESTGVGYTF. The chain couples TRBV10-3 to TRBJ1-2, with a weak D call TRBD1 (5 bases). V shed 0 bases and J shed 8 bases, with 10 bases lying between them. CDR1 is ENHRY and CDR2 is SYGVKD in the germline V gene. The CDR3 is 13 residues long.

V is TRBV4-1 and J is TRBJ2-3; possibly TRBD1 for D (5 bases). V lost 1 base and J 7 bases, leaving 18 bases between the germline ends. This CDR3 is 16 amino acids long. CDR1 MGHRA and CDR2 YSYEKL come from the germline V gene. CDR3 sequence (DNA): TGCGCCAGCAGCCAAGCAGCCGGACAAGTTCCGTATACGCAGTATTTT. Protein sequence: CASSQAAGQVPYTQYF.

The chain uses TRBV7-9 and TRBJ2-1, with D unclear. Germline V lookup: CDR1 SEHNR, CDR2 FQNEAQ (reference sequence). V was cut by 5 bases and J by 10 bases, with 15 bases left in between. This CDR3 has 13 amino acids. This CDR3 reads CASSGGPLSEQFF. CDR3 coding DNA: TGTGCCAGCAGCGGTGGCCCCTTGTCGGAGCAGTTCTTC.

The rearrangement links TRBV5-5 to TRBJ2-5, with D possibly matching TRBD2 (6 bases). The CDR3 extends over 15 amino acids. V was shortened by 3 bases and J by 0 bases, with 12 bases between the two germline ends. In germline, CDR1 is SGHKS, CDR2 YYEKEE (reference sequence). The CDR3, as DNA: TGTGCCAGCAGCTCCAGCGGGCTCTACCAAGAGACCCAGTACTTC. Protein product: CASSSSGLYQETQYF.

This sequence joins TRBV7-2 and TRBJ1-1; D gene unclear. Germline values: CDR1 SGHTA, CDR2 FQGNSA. This CDR3 comprises 15 residues. V lost 2 bases and J lost 9, with 19 bases in between. CDR3 residues: CASSLSGPSLGKAFF. CDR3 in DNA: TGTGCCAGCAGCTTATCCGGGCCCTCTCTGGGAAAAGCTTTCTTT.

This clonotype came up many times. This chain joins TRBV3-1 and TRBJ2-1; 7 bases match TRBD1. The CDR3 is 15 residues long. The J segment lost 0 bases and the V segment lost 4 bases, leaving 3 bases of the junction unmatched. The germline gives CDR1 LGHDT, CDR2 YNNKEL (reference sequence). In DNA form, the CDR3 reads TGTGCCAGCAGCCTGGACAGGCTCTCCTACAATGAGCAGTTCTTC. This codes for CASSLDRLSYNEQFF.

The chain joins TRBV12-3 or TRBV12-4 to TRBJ2-3, with D perhaps assigned TRBD1 or TRBD2 (5 bases each). The CDR3 extends over 15 amino acids. V lost 6 bases to trimming and J lost 0 bases, with 13 bases between them. CDR3 in DNA: TGTGCCAGCAGCCTCATGGGACCTAGCACAGATACGCAGTATTTT. This sequence encodes CASSLMGPSTDTQYF.

The chain combines TRBV7-2 with TRBJ2-7; the match to TRBD1 covers 10 bases. This CDR3 region has 15 residues. CDR1 and CDR2 from the germline V gene are SGHTA and FQGNSA. J gave up 2 bases and V 1 base, and 2 bases lay outside the gene matches. DNA for the CDR3: TGTGCCAGCAGCTTAGAAGGACAGGGGGCCTACGAGCAGTACTTC. It translates to CASSLEGQGAYEQYF.

This clonotype was detected ten times or more. This chain links TRBV6-1 with TRBJ1-3; a weak D match, TRBD1 (6 bases). V was clipped by 6 bases and J by 0 bases, with 12 bases between them. The CDR3 is made up of 15 amino acids. Germline CDR1 reads MNHNS; CDR2 reads SASEGT. The CDR3 DNA follows: TGTGCCAGCAGAGAGACAGGCCGCTCTGGAAACACCATATATTTT. Residues: CASRETGRSGNTIYF.

This CDR3 is CASSLVPRGSQETQYF. The CDR3 DNA reads as TGTGCCAGCAGCTTAGTCCCCCGCGGCAGTCAAGAGACCCAGTACTTC. This chain joins TRBV7-6 and TRBJ2-5, with no clear D. CDR3 length equals 16 residues. Looked up from germline, CDR1 is SGHVS and CDR2 is FNYEAQ. Deletions cut 1 base from V and 2 bases from J, with 14 bases between.

The table lists this clonotype with many counts. The chain has TRBV19 and TRBJ2-2; possibly TRBD1 or TRBD2 for D (5 bases each). Trimming shortened V by 3 bases and J by 4 bases, and 9 bases separated the two germline ends. The CDR3 totals 14 residues. CDR1 is LNHDA, CDR2 SQIVND, per germline (reference sequence). For the CDR3, the DNA is TGTGCCAGTAGTATCTCGGGACGCACCGGGGAGCTGTTTTTT. Protein sequence: CASSISGRTGELFF.

This clonotype was found many times. The chain uses TRBV11-2 and TRBJ1-5; no definite D call. V shed 1 base and J shed 7 bases, with 11 bases lying between them. This CDR3 is built from 14 residues. From germline, CDR1 is SGHAT and CDR2 FQNNGV. CDR3 nucleotides: TGTGCCAGCAGCTTAGGGACCACGAGCCAGCCCCAGCATTTT. It encodes CASSLGTTSQPQHF.

As for this clonotype: A clone one base away is much larger, so this may be a read error. The V call is TRBV7-9, the J call TRBJ2-7; the D gene is possibly TRBD2 (5 bases). The germline V and J ends were trimmed by 5 bases and 10 bases, with 24 bases remaining between them. Germline CDR1 and CDR2: SEHNR and FQNEAQ (reference sequence). CDR3 size: 15 residues. CDR3 amino acids: CASSVPLAAIDQQYF. The CDR3 nucleotides read TGTGCCAGCAGCGTTCCTCTAGCAGCCATTGATCAACAGTACTTC.

The chain combines TRBV2 with TRBJ2-5, with D unclear. Germline assignment: CDR1 SNHLY and CDR2 FYNNEI. The CDR3 consists of 11 residues. The V end was cut by 7 bases, the J end by 0 bases, with 3 bases between. In DNA form, the CDR3 reads TGTGCCAGCAATAACCAAGAGACCCAGTACTTC. This codes for CASNNQETQYF. Together with reference TRBV2 and TRBJ2-5, the CDR3 gives the full variable domain: EPEVTQTPSHQVTQMGQEVILRCVPISNHLYFYWYRQILGQKVEFLVSFYNNEISEKSEIFDDQFSVERPDGSNFTLKIRSTKLEDSAMYFCASNNQETQYFGPGTRLLVL.